This is a list of T cell receptor beta chains from one sample in a study of T cell repertoires in cytomegalovirus infection. TCRdb independently ran MiXCR on the reads; one entry per CDR3 protein. This table holds 85,000 to 120,000 distinct CDR3 sequences, approximately 15% found once. The sample comprised PBMCs. The origin of the receptors is a human donor in good health (CMV status not recorded). Some clones in this sample may be carry-over from other donors' samples. CDR3s include the opening cysteine and the closing phenylalanine or tryptophan. D genes are given only for firm matches. Some rows mark clone size as missing; the rest say once, few, many or name a class of expanded clone.

j_call: TRBJ2-1; d_call: TRBD2; v_call: TRBV7-3; clone_size: few; cdr3_aa: CASSLGGGAKNEQFF; cdr3_nt: TGTGCCAGCAGCTTGGGCGGGGGGGCCAAGAATGAGCAGTTCTTC
j_call: TRBJ2-1; d_call: -; v_call: TRBV25-1; clone_size: many; cdr3_aa: CASSLGPGSGEQFF; cdr3_nt: TGTGCCAGCAGTTTAGGTCCGGGGAGCGGTGAGCAGTTCTTC
j_call: TRBJ2-1; d_call: -; v_call: TRBV12-3/TRBV12-4; clone_size: many; cdr3_aa: CASTVLSNRADNEQFF; cdr3_nt: TGTGCCAGCACCGTTTTGAGTAACCGGGCAGACAATGAGCAGTTCTTC
j_call: TRBJ2-3; d_call: TRBD2; v_call: TRBV5-1; clone_size: -; cdr3_aa: CASSLAIAGGQDTQYF; cdr3_nt: TGCGCCAGCAGCTTGGCAATAGCGGGGGGGCAAGATACGCAGTATTTT
j_call: TRBJ2-2; d_call: -; v_call: TRBV28; clone_size: -; cdr3_aa: CASSLRQTGELFF; cdr3_nt: TGTGCCAGCAGTCTCCGACAGACCGGGGAGCTGTTTTTT
j_call: TRBJ1-1; d_call: -; v_call: TRBV18; clone_size: few; cdr3_aa: CASSYREGTEAFF; cdr3_nt: TGTGCCAGCTCGTACAGGGAGGGGACTGAAGCTTTCTTT
j_call: TRBJ2-2; d_call: -; v_call: TRBV7-2; clone_size: few; cdr3_aa: CASSLEFPNTGELFF; cdr3_nt: TGTGCCAGCAGCTTAGAGTTCCCTAACACCGGGGAGCTGTTTTTT
j_call: TRBJ2-1; d_call: TRBD2; v_call: TRBV5-1; clone_size: -; cdr3_aa: CASSSALTSGGPNEQFF; cdr3_nt: TGCGCCAGCAGCTCGGCCCTGACTAGCGGGGGGCCCAATGAGCAGTTCTTC
j_call: TRBJ2-1; d_call: -; v_call: TRBV7-6; clone_size: -; cdr3_aa: CASSLGLTVSYNEQFF; cdr3_nt: TGTGCCAGCAGCTTAGGTCTTACGGTCTCCTACAATGAGCAGTTCTTC
j_call: TRBJ2-3; d_call: -; v_call: TRBV29-1; clone_size: -; cdr3_aa: CGVVSGSSDTQYF; cdr3_nt: TGCGGCGTTGTGTCAGGTAGTAGCGATACGCAGTATTTT